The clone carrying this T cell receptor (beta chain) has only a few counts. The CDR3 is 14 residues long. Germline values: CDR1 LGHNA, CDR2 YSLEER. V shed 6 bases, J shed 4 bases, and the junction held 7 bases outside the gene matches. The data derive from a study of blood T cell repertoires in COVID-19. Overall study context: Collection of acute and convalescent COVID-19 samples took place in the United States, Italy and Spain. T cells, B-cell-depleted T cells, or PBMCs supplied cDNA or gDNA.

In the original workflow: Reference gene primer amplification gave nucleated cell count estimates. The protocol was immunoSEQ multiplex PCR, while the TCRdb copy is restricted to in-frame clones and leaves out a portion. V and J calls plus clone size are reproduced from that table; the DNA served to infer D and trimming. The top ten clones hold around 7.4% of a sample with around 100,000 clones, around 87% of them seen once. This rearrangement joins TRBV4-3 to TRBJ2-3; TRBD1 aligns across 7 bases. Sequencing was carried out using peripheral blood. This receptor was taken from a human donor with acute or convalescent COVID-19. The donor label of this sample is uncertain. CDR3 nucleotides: TGCGCCAGCAGTCCACAGGGGAACCCAGATACGCAGTATTTT. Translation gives CASSPQGNPDTQYF.